The 14 T cell receptor beta chains below were found in one sample sequenced in a study of blood T cell repertoires in COVID-19. The protocol was immunoSEQ multiplex PCR, while the TCRdb copy is restricted to in-frame clones and leaves out a portion. Among under 300,000 clones listed, roughly 84% were seen once. Material for sequencing was peripheral blood. The receptors shown here come from a woman aged 40 to 50 who had recovered from COVID-19.

V is TRBV4-1 and J is TRBJ2-7, with TRBD1 as a possible D gene (6 bases). The CDR3 loop spans 14 amino acids. Germline CDR1 reads MGHRA; CDR2 reads YSYEKL. V was cut by 2 bases and J by 2 bases, with 10 bases left in between. This CDR3 is CASSQFQGTYEQYF. CDR3 coding DNA: TGCGCCAGCAGCCAATTCCAGGGGACCTACGAGCAGTACTTC.

V is TRBV5-4 and J is TRBJ2-5, with 10 bases aligning to TRBD1. Trimming took 2 bases from V and 7 from J; bases not matched to a gene: 8. This CDR3 has 15 residues. CDR1 and CDR2 (germline): SGHNT, YYREEE (reference sequence). The CDR3 sequence: CASSFDRGPLVTQYF. The CDR3 DNA follows: TGTGCCAGCAGCTTTGACAGGGGGCCGTTGGTGACCCAGTACTTC. The full variable domain, with the rest looked up from reference TRBV5-4 and TRBJ2-5, is ETGVTQSPTHLIKTRGQQVTLRCSSQSGHNTVSWYQQALGQGPQFIFQYYREEENGRGNFPPRFSGLQFPNYSSELNVNALELDDSALYLCASSFDRGPLVTQYFGPGTRLLVL.

This clone came up a few times. The chain employs TRBV6-5 and TRBJ1-1; weak D call: TRBD1 (5 bases). The CDR3 has 14 amino acids. V lost 0 bases to trimming and J lost 6 bases, with 11 bases between them. CDR1 is MNHEY and CDR2 is SVGAGI in the germline V gene. CDR3 in DNA: TGTGCCAGCAGTTACTCGCGGGGCCAGGCTGAAGCTTTCTTT. Translated, it gives CASSYSRGQAEAFF.

The V gene is TRBV7-9, the J gene TRBJ2-2; 12 bases match TRBD2. The germline V gene has CDR1 SEHNR and CDR2 FQNEAQ (reference sequence). The CDR3 has 15 amino acids. V trimming: 7 bases; J trimming: 4 bases; junction bases outside the gene matches: 4. The CDR3 is CASKLAGGLTGELFF. Here the CDR3 DNA reads TGTGCCAGCAAACTAGCGGGGGGCCTCACCGGGGAGCTGTTTTTT.

The chain uses TRBV5-4 and TRBJ2-1; 8 nucleotides align to TRBD2. V lost 0 bases and J lost 6; bases outside the gene matches: 2. The CDR3 contains 14 residues. Germline values: CDR1 SGHNT, CDR2 YYREEE (reference sequence). CDR3 nucleotide sequence: TGTGCCAGCAGCTTGGTGGCGGGGGGCAATGAGCAGTTCTTC. This gives the protein CASSLVAGGNEQFF.

The chain is built from TRBV4-1 and TRBJ2-1; TRBD2 matches at 9 bases. Germline V gene lookup returns CDR1 MGHRA and CDR2 YSYEKL. This CDR3 contains 17 residues. V dropped 5 bases and J dropped 4; count of bases not matched to a gene: 12. CDR3 nucleotide sequence: TGCGCCAGCAGCGCACACGCAGCGGGGGGCCGTTACAATGAGCAGTTCTTC. Its protein product is CASSAHAAGGRYNEQFF.

The rearrangement links TRBV5-6 to TRBJ1-2, with 7 bases matching TRBD1. Germline values: CDR1 SGHDT, CDR2 YYEEEE. The CDR3 extends over 16 amino acids. The V gene end was trimmed by 3 bases and the J gene end by 8 bases; junction bases not matched to a gene: 16. The CDR3 reads CASSSPGQVLNWGYTF. DNA for the CDR3: TGTGCCAGCAGCTCCCCAGGACAGGTCCTTAACTGGGGCTACACCTTC. Complete variable domain (other parts from reference TRBV5-6 and TRBJ1-2): DAGVTQSPTHLIKTRGQQVTLRCSPKSGHDTVSWYQQALGQGPQFIFQYYEEEERQRGNFPDRFSGHQFPNYSSELNVNALLLGDSALYLCASSSPGQVLNWGYTFGSGTRLTVV.

The chain recombines TRBV11-3 with TRBJ2-5, with 7 bases lining up with TRBD1. From germline, CDR1 is SGHNT and CDR2 YENEEA. This CDR3 has 14 residues. J was trimmed by 5 bases and V by 5 bases; bases with no gene match: 8. DNA for the CDR3: TGTGCCAGCAGCCAGGCGACAGGGCAGGAGACCCAGTACTTC. Amino acids: CASSQATGQETQYF. The complete variable domain, with remaining parts taken from reference TRBV11-3 and TRBJ2-5, reads EAGVVQSPRYKIIEKKQPVAFWCNPISGHNTLYWYLQNLGQGPELLIRYENEEAVDDSQLPKDRFSAERLKGVDSTLKIQPAELGDSAVYLCASSQATGQETQYFGPGTRLLVL.

This chain links TRBV18 with TRBJ2-1; no clear D gene. CDR3 length equals 13 residues. Germline-derived CDR1 and CDR2 are KGHSH and LQKENI. V was cut by 6 bases and J by 5 bases, with 11 bases left in between. CDR3 protein: CASSPWSDNEQFF. The CDR3 DNA is TGTGCCAGCTCTCCGTGGAGCGACAATGAGCAGTTCTTC.

The chain joins TRBV28 to TRBJ2-3; maybe TRBD1 (5 bases). Trimming took off 7 bases at V and 5 bases at J, with 16 bases between the two ends. The germline gives CDR1 MDHEN, CDR2 SYDVKM. This CDR3 contains 14 residues. CDR3: CASTEAGMEDTQYF. CDR3 sequence (DNA): TGTGCCAGCACAGAGGCAGGGATGGAAGATACGCAGTATTTT.

In DNA, the CDR3 is TGTGCCAGCAGGGCATTAGACCCGAGGCACTATGGCTACACCTTC. This translates into CASRALDPRHYGYTF. V usage is TRBV27 and J usage is TRBJ1-2; D gene unclear. CDR3 size: 15 residues. Trimming cost V 6 bases and J 3 bases, with 17 bases left between them. Germline V lookup: CDR1 MNHEY, CDR2 SMNVEV (reference sequence).

J is TRBJ2-2 and V is TRBV28; TRBD1 matches 7 bases. V lost 3 bases, J lost 4 bases, and 17 bases stayed unmatched. The CDR3 is 19 residues long. Germline values: CDR1 MDHEN, CDR2 SYDVKM. CDR3 residues: CASSFPPGTATVGTGELFF. CDR3 in DNA: TGTGCCAGCAGTTTCCCCCCCGGGACAGCTACCGTGGGCACCGGGGAGCTGTTTTTT.

The genes are TRBV28 and TRBJ2-4; 13 bases match TRBD2. V was clipped by 5 bases and J by 7 bases; unmatched bases: 8. CDR1 and CDR2 (germline): MDHEN, SYDVKM. The CDR3 is 16 residues long. CDR3 in amino acids: CASSPWTSGGPNIQYF. The DNA of the CDR3 is TGTGCCAGCAGTCCATGGACTAGCGGGGGACCCAACATTCAGTACTTC.

The chain combines TRBV28 with TRBJ2-5; the match to TRBD2 covers 8 bases. This CDR3 is built from 17 residues. Per germline, CDR1 MDHEN and CDR2 SYDVKM. Trimming took 5 bases from V and 1 from J; bases not matched to a gene: 12. The DNA of the CDR3 is TGTGCCAGCAGTCACCTCGGGACGGGGGGGCCCCAAGAGACCCAGTACTTC. Amino acids: CASSHLGTGGPQETQYF.